This entry features one TCR beta chain sequence. Its binding antigen is unknown. Base qualities are not provided; no much larger clone lies one nucleotide away. This specimen comes from a study of cytotoxic CD8 clonotypes in ibrutinib-treated CLL (dated by TCRdb to about 2021). Study-wide context: The cohort included some 14 treatment-naive and 11 relapsed/refractory patients; under 18 were IGHV unmutated. Response samples were taken after a median of 12 months on treatment, ranging from about 6 to 36 months. Cryopreserved peripheral blood mononuclear cells were obtained prior to treatment, at the time of response, and at either disease progression or sustained remission. Every remission and progressive disease sample was obtained while ibrutinib was still being received by the patients. Of the roughly 86 people in the trial, 26 had longitudinal samples available. On average, each sample had some 260,000 productive templates and under 95,000 productive rearrangements. Responses were partial in some 24 patients and complete in 2; after median about 5.5 years follow-up, some 14 stayed in remission and roughly twelve progressed. Study-wide conclusions, independent of this receptor: Public clonotypes were found to be uncommon and were observed to contract or remain stable during treatment; the increase in clonality was shown to reflect expansion of private clonotypes at ibrutinib response. Sustained-remission and progressing patients did not have matched sampling times, and lymph node repertoires were not examined. Baseline clonality was found to be higher than that of age-matched healthy donors and was strongly correlated with circulating CD8+ T-cell counts. At ibrutinib response clonality went up, during sustained remission it held steady, and at progression it dropped back toward baseline.

CDR1 is given as SGHAT and CDR2 as FQNNGV, both from the germline V gene. After removal of 4 bases from V and 6 bases from J, the junction retains 9 bases not matched to a gene. The CDR3 goes from the cysteine to the phenylalanine over 16 residues. Of all the DNA, just the CDR3 is kept, 48 bases in frame from base 1. The goal of deep resolution MiSeq sequencing was a depth between 1 in 1 million and 1 in 200,000 T cells, and coverage averaged 10x per clonotype. The immunoSEQ hsTCRB Kit was used to generate TCR beta libraries. As for the authors' bioinformatics: Data were analyzed with ImmunoSEQ Data Assistant and ImmunoSEQ Analyzer, with V, D and J genes assigned per IMGT definitions. Clonality, which ranges from 0 to 1, was calculated as one minus the normalized Shannon entropy of productive rearrangement frequencies. Public clonotype analysis was restricted to overrepresented clonotypes comprising at least 0.05% of each patient's repertoire. Approximately 14 age-matched healthy donor repertoires from immuneACCESS served as clonality controls. Here the immuneACCESS table is served through TCRdb, limited to in-frame sequences with V and J called. Missing clones are a known gap in these copies; in checked studies unresolved V genes cover under half, and the rest lacks a known reason. That table supplies the V and J calls and clone size; D and trimming were determined from the DNA. The sample table holds about 140,000 clones, of which 70% to 85% were seen once. The top ten clonotypes cover 25% to 30% of the sample.

The time point label, read with the paper, signifies: about a year on ibrutinib. For TCR beta library preparation, around 2.1 micrograms of genomic DNA were extracted from the cryopreserved PBMCs. Longitudinal blood samples from CLL patients on ibrutinib monotherapy were analyzed using high-throughput TCR beta sequencing. The patients took part in an open-label, single-center phase 2 trial of ibrutinib monotherapy. This receptor was taken from a human donor with chronic lymphocytic leukemia. The source material was PBMCs, sampled after 12 months of ibrutinib treatment. The chain employs TRBV11-2 and TRBJ2-1; 10 central nucleotides agree with TRBD2. The DNA sequence is TGTGCCAGCAGCTCAACTAGCGGGAACCCCTCCAATGAGCAGTTCTTC. This is translated as CASSSTSGNPSNEQFF. The full variable domain, with segments outside the CDR3 supplied by the reference TRBV11-2 and TRBJ2-1 proteins, appears as EAGVAQSPRYKIIEKRQSVAFWCNPISGHATLYWYQQILGQGPKLLIQFQNNGVVDDSQLPKDRFSAERLKGVDSTLKIQPAKLEDSAVYLCASSSTSGNPSNEQFFGPGTRLTVL.